This TCR beta chain was identified during a study of T cell responses to AZD1222 COVID-19 vaccine. Assay used: immunoSEQ multiplex PCR; TCRdb lists only in-frame clones, some missing. The table lists about 120,000 clones, around 90% of them singletons. Germline V gives CDR1 MGHRA, CDR2 YSYEKL. The CDR3 consists of 17 residues. The V and J ends lost 1 base and 11 bases respectively, with 25 bases between them. Study observations and caveats: Reportedly, nearly half the spike-specific TCRs target unmutated variant regions. Repertoire sampling happened only post peak T cell response.

Regarding this clone: Its antigen is still unknown.

The material sequenced was peripheral blood, taken on day 0 of MenACWY control vaccination. The receptor was isolated from an adult in good health. The chain uses TRBV4-1 and TRBJ2-3; a weak D match, TRBD2 (6 bases). The DNA for the CDR3 is TGCGCCAGCAGCCAAGGGGGGATGACCCCCGGTCGGGAGATGCAGTATTTT. Translation gives CASSQGGMTPGREMQYF.